This TCR beta chain came from a study of blood T cell repertoires in COVID-19. The study recruited exposed participants who had met a COVID-19 case within 2 weeks before entry. The germline CDR1 and CDR2 sequences are SGHRS and YFSETQ. Unmatched junction bases numbered 10, after V lost 2 bases and J lost 8 bases. The CDR3 is made up of 16 amino acids. Libraries were prepared by immunoSEQ multiplex PCR; TCRdb keeps only in-frame clonotypes and omits some of them. Altogether 300,000 to 400,000 clones are present, less than 85% being singletons, with the ten largest covering around 2%. The chain uses TRBV5-1 and TRBJ1-4, with TRBD1 identical over 9 bases. The receptor was isolated from a woman in her thirties who had been exposed to COVID-19. The sequencing sample was made of PBMCs or T cells enriched from blood (not recorded which). The CDR3 DNA is TGCGCCAGCAGCTTACAACCGGGACAGGGAATGGAAAAACTGTTTTTT. Translating gives CASSLQPGQGMEKLFF.